These 28 T cell receptor beta chains share one sample of origin, sequenced in a study of metastatic and nonmetastatic thyroid tumors. TCRdb reanalyzed the PCR reads via MiXCR. This table has 30,000 to 45,000 clones, around 21% appearing once. Every patient was untreated before thyroid surgery. The specimen sequenced was blood. Receptors were obtained from a female donor with papillary thyroid cancer or a benign thyroid nodule (not recorded which). Some clones in this sample may be carry-over from other donors' samples.

This clone came up a few times. The gene calls are TRBV10-3 and TRBJ2-7; 7 bases agree with TRBD1. The V and J ends lost 4 bases and 2 bases, in that order; junction bases with no gene match: 11. This CDR3 has 16 residues. Germline CDR1 ENHRY, CDR2 SYGVKD. DNA for the CDR3: TGTGCCATCAGTGGGCGTATCGGGACAGAGGCCTACGAGCAGTACTTC. Translation gives CAISGRIGTEAYEQYF.

This clone occurred a few times. This sequence joins TRBV19 and TRBJ2-2; TRBD1 agrees at 7 bases. The V segment lost 7 bases and the J segment 3 bases; nucleotides outside the gene matches: 11. This CDR3 has 16 amino acids. Germline CDR1 LNHDA, CDR2 SQIVND (reference sequence). The CDR3 bases are TGTGCCAGTATCCCACCCGGACAGGAGTACACCGGGGAGCTGTTTTTT. Translating gives CASIPPGQEYTGELFF.

This clone was seen many times. The V gene is TRBV20-1, the J gene TRBJ1-2, with D tentatively TRBD1 (5 bases). This CDR3 spans 14 amino acids. The V gene's germline CDR1 is DFQATT and CDR2 SNEGSKA (reference sequence). The V end lost 0 bases, the J end lost 3 bases, and 11 bases lay between the germline ends. CDR3 bases: TGCAGTGCTAGAGATCCGAGGGGAGACTATGGCTACACCTTC. It codes for CSARDPRGDYGYTF.

Judged by abundance, this clone is medium-sized. The rearrangement uses TRBV6-1 and TRBJ1-1; tentative D call: TRBD1 (5 bases). CDR1 and CDR2 from the germline V gene are MNHNS and SASEGT. V shed 5 bases and J shed 4 bases, with 14 bases lying between them. This CDR3 region has 14 residues. The CDR3 bases are TGTGCCAGCAGTTTGCCGGACACGATCACTGAAGCTTTCTTT. Encoded protein: CASSLPDTITEAFF.

This clone was observed a single time. The chain has TRBV20-1 and TRBJ2-2, with 15 bases lining up with TRBD2. Germline CDR1 and CDR2: DFQATT and SNEGSKA (reference sequence). The CDR3 is made up of 15 amino acids. With V trimmed by 1 base and J by 8 bases, 2 bases remained unmatched. The CDR3 sequence: CSARGGLAGGGELFF. Written as DNA, the CDR3 is TGCAGTGCTAGAGGGGGACTAGCGGGAGGAGGGGAGCTGTTTTTT.

This clone has a count of ten or more. The chain links TRBV11-3 to TRBJ2-1; 7 bases are shared with TRBD1. The junction had 1 base not matched to a gene; V was cut back by 4 bases and J by 10 bases. The V gene's germline CDR1 is SGHNT and CDR2 YENEEA. The CDR3 spans 11 residues. The CDR3 bases are TGTGCCAGCAGCTCGGGACAGGAGCAGTTCTTC. Protein product: CASSSGQEQFF.

V gene TRBV30 combines with J gene TRBJ1-6; D unclear. V shed 4 bases and J shed 0 bases, with 7 bases lying between them. The CDR3 runs to 14 residues. Germline CDR1 reads GTSNPN; CDR2 reads SVGIG (reference sequence). The CDR3 DNA is TGTGCCTGGACCTCGCTCTCCTATAATTCACCCCTCCACTTT. The encoded protein is CAWTSLSYNSPLHF. Together with reference TRBV30 and TRBJ1-6, the CDR3 gives the full variable domain: SQTIHQWPATLVQPVGSPLSLECTVEGTSNPNLYWYRQAAGRGLQLLFYSVGIGQISSEVPQNLSASRPQDRQFILSSKKLLLSDSGFYLCAWTSLSYNSPLHFGNGTRLTVT.

The sample holds one count of this clone. This rearrangement joins TRBV11-2 to TRBJ2-7; D is undetermined. This CDR3 region has 13 residues. Germline CDR1 SGHAT, CDR2 FQNNGV. V was trimmed by 1 base and J by 7 bases, leaving 11 bases between them. The CDR3 region has the DNA TGTGCCAGCAGCTTAGTGGTCCTAAATGAGCAGTACTTC. Protein: CASSLVVLNEQYF.

On this clone itself: This may arise from a read error, as a much more abundant clone is one base away. The chain recombines TRBV2 with TRBJ2-7, with TRBD2 matching 14 bases. V gave up 9 bases and J gave up 8 bases; unmatched junction bases: 15. The CDR3 totals 16 residues. Per the germline V gene, CDR1 is SNHLY and CDR2 is FYNNEI. The CDR3 DNA reads TGTGCCAGATCGAGACTAGCGGGAGGGCTGGGTACGCAGCAGTACTTC. Protein product: CARSRLAGGLGTQQYF.

The J gene is TRBJ2-2, the V gene TRBV6-5, with 9 bases that match TRBD1. V was clipped by 2 bases and J by 5 bases; unmatched bases: 12. Looked up from germline, CDR1 is MNHEY and CDR2 is SVGAGI. The CDR3 runs to 18 residues. The CDR3 loop reads CASSYPQGASLWTGELFF. Here the CDR3 DNA reads TGTGCCAGCAGTTACCCACAGGGGGCGAGTTTATGGACCGGGGAGCTGTTTTTT.

This clone has a count of ten or more. The V call is TRBV24-1, the J call TRBJ2-3, with D perhaps TRBD1 (6 bases). V was clipped by 0 bases and J by 6 bases, with 15 bases between them. Germline V gives CDR1 KGHDR, CDR2 SFDVKD. The CDR3 has 16 amino acids. The CDR3 spells CATSDLLGGVGDTQYF. CDR3 nucleotide sequence: TGTGCCACCAGTGATTTGCTAGGGGGAGTAGGGGATACGCAGTATTTT.

The CDR3: CAISESPGQGSNYGYTF. For the CDR3, the DNA is TGTGCCATCAGTGAGTCTCCGGGACAGGGATCTAACTATGGCTACACCTTC. The chain joins TRBV10-3 to TRBJ1-2; TRBD1 aligns across 9 bases. The ends lost 0 bases at V and 0 bases at J; junction bases unmatched: 5. In germline, CDR1 is ENHRY, CDR2 SYGVKD. The CDR3 runs to 17 residues.

This clone was seen a few times. Just one base apart from a much larger clone, this may be a read error. Other DNA variants within this sample encode the same CDR3. This chain joins TRBV5-8 and TRBJ2-2, with no clear D. V lost 1 base and J 4 bases, leaving 11 bases between the germline ends. The germline CDR1 and CDR2 sequences are SGHTS and YDEGEE. There are 15 residues in the CDR3. The CDR3 nucleotides read TGTGCCAGCAGCTTGTTGGGCCCGAGCACCGGGGAGCTGTTTTTT. Protein product: CASSLLGPSTGELFF.

This clone was seen many times. The chain employs TRBV9 and TRBJ2-3, with TRBD1 identical over 7 bases. The V segment lost 0 bases and the J segment 5 bases; nucleotides outside the gene matches: 6. CDR3 length: 15 residues. Germline CDR1 SGDLS, CDR2 YYNGEE. DNA of the CDR3: TGTGCCAGCAGCGTAGAGGGGGCTTATGTAGATACGCAGTATTTT. Its translation is CASSVEGAYVDTQYF.

This clone was recorded a few times. A junction end diverges from the germline sequence, so it may reflect a read error. The chain employs TRBV2 and TRBJ1-5, with D hard to call. The germline gives CDR1 SNHLY, CDR2 FYNNEI. The CDR3 is 14 residues long. CDR3 region: CASSGQVINQTQHF. The CDR3 DNA follows: TGTGCAAGCAGTGGTCAGGTAATCAATCAGACCCAGCATTTT.

This clone was counted only a few times. The rearrangement joins TRBV6-1 to TRBJ1-1; TRBD1 agrees at 11 bases. The germline CDR1 and CDR2 sequences are MNHNS and SASEGT. With V trimmed by 8 bases and J by 3 bases, 2 bases remained unmatched. The CDR3 runs 13 residues. The CDR3 coding sequence is TGTGCCAGCCGGGACAGGGGGGACACTGAAGCTTTCTTT. Residues: CASRDRGDTEAFF.

The table lists this clone with a few counts. A single base separates this from a much larger clone, so it may be a read error. The same CDR3 is also encoded by other DNA sequences in this sample. The CDR3 loop reads CSVDRAYTDTQYF. CDR3 nucleotide sequence: TGCAGCGTTGACCGTGCCTACACAGATACGCAGTATTTT. The genes are TRBV29-1 and TRBJ2-3; D is uncertain. This CDR3 is built from 13 residues. Germline V gene sequence: CDR1 SQVTM, CDR2 ANQGSEA. V was trimmed by 3 bases and J by 2 bases, leaving 9 bases between them.

By sample share, this clone is medium-sized. The chain uses TRBV12-3 or TRBV12-4 and TRBJ2-7; D gene unclear. Trimming shortened V by 7 bases and J by 1 base, and 14 bases separated the two germline ends. This CDR3 is 14 amino acids long. The DNA of the CDR3 is TGTGCCAGCAAGAGCCGTTTGGGGTCCTACGAGCAGTACTTC. The encoded protein is CASKSRLGSYEQYF.

This clone came up many times. The J gene is TRBJ2-2, the V gene TRBV19, with a possible D match to TRBD1 (6 bases). Between the trimmed V and J ends, which lost 3 bases and 1 base, there was a span of 21 bases. The CDR3 runs 19 residues. Germline V gene lookup returns CDR1 LNHDA and CDR2 SQIVND (reference sequence). The CDR3 coding sequence is TGTGCCAGTAGTATCGGTCTTGCTTGGGGGCACCAGAACACCGGGGAGCTGTTTTTT. Amino acid sequence: CASSIGLAWGHQNTGELFF.

This clone was counted between two and nine times. J is TRBJ1-1 and V is TRBV9, with D unclear. Germline V gives CDR1 SGDLS, CDR2 YYNGEE. The ends were cut back, 6 bases at V and 4 bases at J, with 10 bases in the middle. The CDR3 covers 12 residues. For the CDR3, the DNA is TGTGCCAGCATGGCCTCGGGCACTGAAGCTTTCTTT. Its translation: CASMASGTEAFF.

This clone was observed a few times. The rearrangement uses TRBV6-1 and TRBJ2-7; 11 nucleotides match TRBD2. The CDR3 runs to 14 residues. V shed 6 bases and J 6 bases; nucleotides not matched to a gene: 7. The V gene's germline CDR1 is MNHNS and CDR2 SASEGT. CDR3 nucleotide sequence: TGTGCCAGCAGGGTAGCGGGAGGGCCGGGCGAGCAGTACTTC. Its protein is CASRVAGGPGEQYF.

This clone was detected many times. This chain links TRBV12-3 or TRBV12-4 with TRBJ2-2; 11 bases line up with TRBD2. CDR3 length: 16 amino acids. V was clipped by 5 bases and J by 0 bases; unmatched bases: 2. The CDR3 bases are TGTGCCAGCAGTGAGGGACTAGCGGCGAACACCGGGGAGCTGTTTTTT. This translates into CASSEGLAANTGELFF.

This clone was observed at least ten times. This chain uses TRBV5-4 with TRBJ1-1; 9 bases are shared with TRBD1. The V and J ends lost 4 bases and 5 bases, in that order; junction bases with no gene match: 3. From germline, CDR1 is SGHNT and CDR2 YYREEE (reference sequence). The length of the CDR3 is 13 residues. CDR3: CASSRDRATEAFF. The CDR3 coding sequence is TGTGCCAGCAGCAGGGACAGGGCGACTGAAGCTTTCTTT.

This clone was observed at least ten times. A read error may explain this, as a much larger clone is one base away. The chain links TRBV28 to TRBJ2-7, with no clear D. Per germline, CDR1 MDHEN and CDR2 SYDVKM. V was shortened by 7 bases and J by 1 base, with 5 bases between the two germline ends. The length of the CDR3 is 11 residues. The CDR3 loop reads CASIPSYEQYF. The CDR3 region has the DNA TGTGCCAGCATCCCATCCTACGAGCAGTACTTC.

The CDR3 DNA reads as TGTGCCATCACCCGGGACGGAAGCTATGGCTACACCTTC. Encoded protein: CAITRDGSYGYTF. The chain recombines TRBV5-4 with TRBJ1-2; perhaps TRBD1 as D (5 bases). V was pared by 9 bases and J by 4 bases, with 16 bases between. Per the germline V gene, CDR1 is SGHNT and CDR2 is YYREEE (reference sequence). This CDR3 spans 13 amino acids.

This clone has only a few counts. The chain couples TRBV10-1 to TRBJ2-7; D remains unclear. Germline-derived CDR1 and CDR2 are WNHNN and SYGVQD (reference sequence). Trimming removed 4 bases from V and 3 bases from J, with 7 bases in between. There are 12 residues in the CDR3. The CDR3 loop is CASSAGNYEQYF. The CDR3 region has the DNA TGCGCCAGCAGTGCTGGGAACTACGAGCAGTACTTC.

Comment on this clone: Since a much larger clone is just one base distant, this may be a read error. Other DNA sequences within the sample encode an identical CDR3. The J gene is TRBJ1-1, the V gene TRBV6-5, with D perhaps TRBD1 (6 bases). V was shortened by 5 bases and J by 4 bases, with 26 bases between the two germline ends. Germline loops: CDR1 MNHEY, CDR2 SVGAGI. This CDR3 spans 18 amino acids. The CDR3 reads CASSPKSVWTAQGTEAFF. The CDR3 DNA reads as TGTGCCAGCAGTCCCAAGAGTGTCTGGACAGCTCAGGGCACTGAAGCTTTCTTT.

This clone was seen ten or more times. The chain uses TRBV18 and TRBJ1-2, with unresolved D. V lost 2 bases and J lost 5, with 9 bases in between. CDR3 size: 13 residues. Looked up from germline, CDR1 is KGHSH and CDR2 is LQKENI. CDR3 sequence reads: CASSPGVRYGYTF. CDR3 nucleotide sequence: TGTGCCAGCTCACCAGGGGTGAGGTATGGCTACACCTTC.